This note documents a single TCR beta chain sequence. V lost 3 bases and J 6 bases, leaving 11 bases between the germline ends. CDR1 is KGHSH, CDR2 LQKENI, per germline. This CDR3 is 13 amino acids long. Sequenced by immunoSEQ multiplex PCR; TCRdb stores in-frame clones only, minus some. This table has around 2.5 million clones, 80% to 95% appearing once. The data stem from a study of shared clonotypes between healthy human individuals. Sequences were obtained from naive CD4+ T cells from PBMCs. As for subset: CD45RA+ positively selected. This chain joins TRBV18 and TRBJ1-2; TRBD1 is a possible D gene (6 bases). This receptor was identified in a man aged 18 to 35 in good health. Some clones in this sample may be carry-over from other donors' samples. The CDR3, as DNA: TGTGCCAGCTCACCGAATTACAGGGATGGCTACACCTTC. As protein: CASSPNYRDGYTF.